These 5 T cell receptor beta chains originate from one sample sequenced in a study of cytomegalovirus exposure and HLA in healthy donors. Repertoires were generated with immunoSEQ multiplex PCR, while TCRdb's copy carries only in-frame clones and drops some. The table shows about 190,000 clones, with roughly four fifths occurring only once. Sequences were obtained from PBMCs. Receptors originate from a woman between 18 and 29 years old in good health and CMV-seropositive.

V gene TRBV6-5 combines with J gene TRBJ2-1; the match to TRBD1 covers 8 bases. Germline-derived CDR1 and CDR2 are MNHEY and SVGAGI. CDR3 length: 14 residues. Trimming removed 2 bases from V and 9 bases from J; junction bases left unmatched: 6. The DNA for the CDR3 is TGTGCCAGCAGTTACAGCCGGACAGGGAGTGAGCAGTTCTTC. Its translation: CASSYSRTGSEQFF.

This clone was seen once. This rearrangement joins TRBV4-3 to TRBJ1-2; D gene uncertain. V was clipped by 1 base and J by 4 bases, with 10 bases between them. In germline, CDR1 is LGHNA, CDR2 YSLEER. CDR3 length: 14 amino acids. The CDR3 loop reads CASSQGDRGYGYTF. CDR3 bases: TGCGCCAGCAGCCAAGGTGACCGGGGCTATGGCTACACCTTC.

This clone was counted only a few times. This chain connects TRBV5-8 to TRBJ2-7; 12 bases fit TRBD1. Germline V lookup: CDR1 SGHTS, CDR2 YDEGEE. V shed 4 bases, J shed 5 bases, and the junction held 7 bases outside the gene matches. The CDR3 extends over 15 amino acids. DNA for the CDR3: TGTGCCAGCAGCCGCCGGGACAGGGGGCCGGACGAGCAGTACTTC. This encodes CASSRRDRGPDEQYF. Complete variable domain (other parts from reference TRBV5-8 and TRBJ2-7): EAGVTQSPTHLIKTRGQQATLRCSPISGHTSVYWYQQALGLGLQFLLWYDEGEERNRGNFPPRFSGRQFPNYSSELNVNALELEDSALYLCASSRRDRGPDEQYFGPGTRLTVT.

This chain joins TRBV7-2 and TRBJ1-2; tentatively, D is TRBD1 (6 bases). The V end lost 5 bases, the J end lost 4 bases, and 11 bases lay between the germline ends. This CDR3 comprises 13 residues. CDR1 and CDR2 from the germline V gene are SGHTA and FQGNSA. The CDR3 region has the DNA TGTGCCAGCAGCCTCGGACAGCCCTATGGCTACACCTTC. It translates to CASSLGQPYGYTF.

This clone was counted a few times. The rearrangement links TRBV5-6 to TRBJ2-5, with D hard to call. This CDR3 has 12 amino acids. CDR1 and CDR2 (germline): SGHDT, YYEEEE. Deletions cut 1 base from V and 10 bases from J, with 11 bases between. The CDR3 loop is CASSLSSLVQYF. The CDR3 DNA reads TGTGCCAGCAGCTTGAGTAGCCTGGTCCAGTACTTC.